This T cell receptor beta chain was observed in a study of blood T cell repertoires in COVID-19. Across the whole study: Donors in the United States, Italy and Spain gave samples during acute or convalescent COVID-19. The analysed material was cDNA or gDNA that came from T cells, B-cell-depleted T cells, or PBMCs.

In the original workflow: Amplified reference gene primers provided the basis for estimating nucleated cell counts. This table comes from immunoSEQ multiplex PCR, and its TCRdb copy is limited to in-frame clones, with some not included. V, J and clone size are those of that table, while D and trimming were read from the DNA. The data show 200,000 to 250,000 clones, 80% to 90% seen once. This CDR3 contains 14 residues. Germline V CDR1 and CDR2: KGHSH, LQKENI. Trimming cost V 5 bases and J 2 bases, with 10 bases left between them. Sequenced input: peripheral blood. This receptor was obtained from a man in his forties or fifties with active or convalescent COVID-19. The rearrangement uses TRBV18 and TRBJ1-3; possible D gene TRBD1, 6 bases. CDR3 sequence reads: CASSSEGAGNTIYF. CDR3 DNA sequence: TGTGCCAGCTCATCTGAGGGGGCTGGAAACACCATATATTTT. Supplemented by reference TRBV18 and TRBJ1-3, the full variable domain reads NAGVMQNPRHLVRRRGQEARLRCSPMKGHSHVYWYRQLPEEGLKFMVYLQKENIIDESGMPKERFSAEFPKEGPSILRIQQVVRGDSAAYFCASSSEGAGNTIYFGEGSWLTVV.